The sequence of this TCR beta chain was determined in a study of immune evolution from preneoplasia to lung adenocarcinoma. Study-wide results and limits: From normal lung to invasive adenocarcinoma, top clone frequencies appeared to decrease. Clonality was highest in normal lung, lower in later-stage lesions apparently.

On this clone itself: Antigen: not known.

Germline values: CDR1 SGHDT, CDR2 YYEEEE. The J segment lost 13 bases and the V segment lost 0 bases, leaving 12 bases of the junction unmatched. This CDR3 contains 14 residues. Resections took place in Japan or China from about 2013 to 2017. TCRdb keeps only in-frame clones here, not all; method: immunoSEQ multiplex PCR. The sample consists of about 5,500 clones, approximately 82% of them appearing once. The TCR sequence derives from a person aged 65 to 85 with lung adenocarcinoma. V is TRBV5-6 and J is TRBJ1-2; 7 positions match TRBD1. The sample taken for sequencing was FFPE adjacent normal lung tissue. The CDR3 reads CASSLGQGRGVVTF. The CDR3 DNA reads TGTGCCAGCAGCTTGGGACAGGGCAGGGGAGTCGTCACCTTC.